This TCR beta chain was profiled in a study of blood T cell repertoires in COVID-19. Study in general: The origin of the acute and convalescent COVID-19 samples was the United States, Italy and Spain.

Seattle researchers signed up patients amid active infection and tracked them longitudinally. Germline assignment: CDR1 SEHNR and CDR2 FQNEAQ (reference sequence). V was cut by 5 bases and J by 2 bases, with 16 bases left in between. The CDR3 spans 15 residues. TCRdb's copy holds only in-frame clones and misses some; the assay was immunoSEQ multiplex PCR. The data contain a few hundred thousand clones, around 90% of them singletons. The source of this sequence is a woman between 55 and 75 years old with COVID-19, enrolled during active disease. Sequenced input: peripheral blood. The V call is TRBV7-9, the J call TRBJ2-7, with D possibly being TRBD1 (6 bases). This chain's CDR3 is CASSHRDRRPYEQYF. The CDR3, as DNA: TGTGCCAGCAGCCATCGCGACAGGCGTCCCTACGAGCAGTACTTC.